This T cell receptor (beta chain) was sequenced during a study of blood T cell repertoires in COVID-19. About the study: Some COVID-19 samples were acute and others convalescent; all came from the United States, Italy and Spain. PBMCs, B-cell-depleted T cells, or T cells were the source of the cDNA or gDNA that made up the material.

Produced via immunoSEQ multiplex PCR; TCRdb's table is partial and in-frame only. This sample carries 300,000 to 400,000 clones, 75% to 90% of them seen once, and the ten largest clones take 4% to 6%. V dropped 6 bases and J dropped 5; count of bases not matched to a gene: 8. CDR1 is SNHLY, CDR2 FYNNEI, per germline. The length of the CDR3 is 14 residues. Participant ages covered roughly 18 to 89 years across 20 to 30 US areas. Among Cohort 3 donors, those recovered had two negative PCRs, clearance, or symptom resolution. This TCR derives from a man aged 60-69 years who had recovered from COVID-19. The genes are TRBV2 and TRBJ2-5; 8 nucleotides align to TRBD1. Input material: PBMCs or T cells enriched from blood (not recorded which). The CDR3 sequence is CASSRQGAGETQYF. The CDR3 nucleotides are TGTGCCAGCAGCCGCCAGGGGGCTGGGGAGACCCAGTACTTC.